The sequence of this TCR beta chain was determined in a study of cytomegalovirus exposure and HLA in healthy donors. This clone has more than one count but fewer than ten. Its antigen is not known. The PCR ran on 60 Vbeta and 13 Jbeta primers. The protocol was immunoSEQ multiplex PCR, while the TCRdb copy is restricted to in-frame clones and leaves out a portion. The profile shows about 130,000 clones, approximately 80% of them singletons. This CDR3 has 15 amino acids. Germline V gene sequence: CDR1 MNHNS, CDR2 SASEGT. J gave up 1 base and V 6 bases, and 5 bases lay outside the gene matches. General observations from the study: A cluster of highly shared sequence variants was likely a sequencing artifact. In presence/absence analyses, roughly uniform sequencing depth across donors was assumed.

V gene TRBV6-1 combines with J gene TRBJ1-5, with TRBD1 identical over 8 bases. Sequencing was carried out using PBMCs. This receptor was obtained from a male donor in good health and CMV-seronegative. The CDR3 bases are TGTGCCAGCAGCTCCCAGGGGGCGAGCAATCAGCCCCAGCATTTT. This codes for CASSSQGASNQPQHF.